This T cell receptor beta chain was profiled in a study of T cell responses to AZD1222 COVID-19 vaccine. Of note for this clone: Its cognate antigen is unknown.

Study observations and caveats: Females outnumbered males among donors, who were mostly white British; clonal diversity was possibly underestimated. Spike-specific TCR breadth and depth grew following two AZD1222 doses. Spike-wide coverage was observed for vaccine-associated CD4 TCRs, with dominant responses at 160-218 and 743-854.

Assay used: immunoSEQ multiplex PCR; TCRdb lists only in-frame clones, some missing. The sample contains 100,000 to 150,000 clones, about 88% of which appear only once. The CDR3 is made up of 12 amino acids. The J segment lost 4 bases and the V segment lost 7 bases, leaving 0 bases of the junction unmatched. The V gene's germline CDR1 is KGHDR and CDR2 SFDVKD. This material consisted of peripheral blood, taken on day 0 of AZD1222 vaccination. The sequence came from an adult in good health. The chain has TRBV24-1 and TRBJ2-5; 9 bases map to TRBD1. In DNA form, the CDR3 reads TGTGCCACCAGGGGACAGGGAGAGACCCAGTACTTC. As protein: CATRGQGETQYF.